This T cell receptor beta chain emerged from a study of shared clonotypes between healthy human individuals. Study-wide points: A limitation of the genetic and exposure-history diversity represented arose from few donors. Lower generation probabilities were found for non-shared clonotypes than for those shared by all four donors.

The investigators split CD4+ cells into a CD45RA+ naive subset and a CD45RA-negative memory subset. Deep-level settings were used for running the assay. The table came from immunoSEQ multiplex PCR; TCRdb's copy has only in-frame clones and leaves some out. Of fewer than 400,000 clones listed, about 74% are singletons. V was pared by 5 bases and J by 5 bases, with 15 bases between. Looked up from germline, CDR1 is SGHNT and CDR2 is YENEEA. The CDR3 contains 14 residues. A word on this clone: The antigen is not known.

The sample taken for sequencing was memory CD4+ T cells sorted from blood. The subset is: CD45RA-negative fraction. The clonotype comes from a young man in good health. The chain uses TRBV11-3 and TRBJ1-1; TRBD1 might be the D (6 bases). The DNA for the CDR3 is TGTGCCAGCAGCAGTAAAAAGGGGGGTACTGAAGCTTTCTTT. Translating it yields CASSSKKGGTEAFF.